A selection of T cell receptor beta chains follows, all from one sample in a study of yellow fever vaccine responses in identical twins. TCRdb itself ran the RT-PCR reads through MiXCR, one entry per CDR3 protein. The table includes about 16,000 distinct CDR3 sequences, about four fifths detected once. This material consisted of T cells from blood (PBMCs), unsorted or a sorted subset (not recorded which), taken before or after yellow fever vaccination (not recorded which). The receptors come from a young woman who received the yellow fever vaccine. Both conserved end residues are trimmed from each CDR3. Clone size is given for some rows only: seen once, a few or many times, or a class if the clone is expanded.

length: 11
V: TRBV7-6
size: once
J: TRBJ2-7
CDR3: ASSLDQTYEQY

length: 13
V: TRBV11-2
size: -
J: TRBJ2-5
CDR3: ASSTGLAGAKTQY

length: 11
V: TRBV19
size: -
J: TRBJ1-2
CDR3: ASNGGIGYGYT

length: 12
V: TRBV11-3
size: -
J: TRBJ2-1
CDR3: ASSLGEVYNEQF

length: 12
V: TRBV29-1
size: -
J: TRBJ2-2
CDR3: SVAERRGTGELF

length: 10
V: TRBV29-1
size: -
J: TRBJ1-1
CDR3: SADGGSTEAF

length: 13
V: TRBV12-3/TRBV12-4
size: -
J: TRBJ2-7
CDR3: ASSFLSGTIYEQY

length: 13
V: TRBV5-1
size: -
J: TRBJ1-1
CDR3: ASSSNGTPNTEAF

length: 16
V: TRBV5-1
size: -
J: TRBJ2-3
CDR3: ASSLGSLDGGGRSTQY

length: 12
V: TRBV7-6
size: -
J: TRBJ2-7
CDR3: ASSLDVGGYEQY

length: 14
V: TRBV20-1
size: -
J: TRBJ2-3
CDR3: SARDPTAGGTDTQY

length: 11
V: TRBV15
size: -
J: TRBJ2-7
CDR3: ATSREVKLEQY

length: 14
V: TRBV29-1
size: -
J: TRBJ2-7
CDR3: SVEDGTSGLPYEQY

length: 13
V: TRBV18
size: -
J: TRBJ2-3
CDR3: ASSPGTGRADTQY

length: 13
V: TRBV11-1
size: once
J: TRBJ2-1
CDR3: ASRLRSGDDNEQF

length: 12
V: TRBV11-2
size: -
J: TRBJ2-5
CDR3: ASSLWQGQETQY

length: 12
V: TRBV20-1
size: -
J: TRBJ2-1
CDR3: SASGSQAYNEQF

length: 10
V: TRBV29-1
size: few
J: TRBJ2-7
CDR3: SATTGPWEQY

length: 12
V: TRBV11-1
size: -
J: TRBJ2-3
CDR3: ASERGDGTDTQY

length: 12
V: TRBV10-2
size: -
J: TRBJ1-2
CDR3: ASSGDRNFYGYT